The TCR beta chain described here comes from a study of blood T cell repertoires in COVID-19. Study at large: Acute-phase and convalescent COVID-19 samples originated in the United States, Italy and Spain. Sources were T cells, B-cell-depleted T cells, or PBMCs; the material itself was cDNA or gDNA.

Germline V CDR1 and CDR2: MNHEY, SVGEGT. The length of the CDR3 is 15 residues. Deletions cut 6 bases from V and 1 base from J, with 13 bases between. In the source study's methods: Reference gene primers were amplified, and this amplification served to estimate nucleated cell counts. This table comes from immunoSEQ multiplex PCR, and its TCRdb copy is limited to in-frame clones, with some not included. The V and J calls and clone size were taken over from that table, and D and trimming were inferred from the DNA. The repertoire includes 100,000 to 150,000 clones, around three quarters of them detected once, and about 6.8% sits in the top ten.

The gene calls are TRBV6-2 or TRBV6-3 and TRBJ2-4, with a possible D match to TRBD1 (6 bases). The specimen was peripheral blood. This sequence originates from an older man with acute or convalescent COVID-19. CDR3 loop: CASSSQGTAKNIQYF. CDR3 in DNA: TGTGCCAGCAGCTCCCAGGGGACGGCCAAAAACATTCAGTACTTC.